This T cell receptor (beta chain) originates from a study of blood T cell repertoires in COVID-19. Study background: Samples taken during acute and convalescent COVID-19 were collected in the United States, Italy and Spain. PBMCs, B-cell-depleted T cells, or T cells were the source of the cDNA or gDNA that made up the material.

This CDR3 region has 15 residues. After removal of 2 bases from V and 7 bases from J, the junction contained 4 bases not matched to a gene. Per germline, CDR1 SGHTA and CDR2 FQGNSA. Original handling: For nucleated cells, counts were estimated from reference gene primer amplification. TCRdb's copy holds only in-frame clones and misses some; the assay was immunoSEQ multiplex PCR. The DNA was the basis for D and trimming; V, J and clone size are from that table. The sample includes around 150,000 clones, 70% to 85% of them seen just once. Material for sequencing was peripheral blood. This sequence joins TRBV7-2 and TRBJ2-3, with 12 bases that match TRBD2. The clonotype was recovered from a woman aged 80 or older with acute or convalescent COVID-19. The CDR3 bases are TGTGCCAGCAGCTTACTAGCGGGAGGGGTCAATACGCAGTATTTT. It specifies CASSLLAGGVNTQYF.